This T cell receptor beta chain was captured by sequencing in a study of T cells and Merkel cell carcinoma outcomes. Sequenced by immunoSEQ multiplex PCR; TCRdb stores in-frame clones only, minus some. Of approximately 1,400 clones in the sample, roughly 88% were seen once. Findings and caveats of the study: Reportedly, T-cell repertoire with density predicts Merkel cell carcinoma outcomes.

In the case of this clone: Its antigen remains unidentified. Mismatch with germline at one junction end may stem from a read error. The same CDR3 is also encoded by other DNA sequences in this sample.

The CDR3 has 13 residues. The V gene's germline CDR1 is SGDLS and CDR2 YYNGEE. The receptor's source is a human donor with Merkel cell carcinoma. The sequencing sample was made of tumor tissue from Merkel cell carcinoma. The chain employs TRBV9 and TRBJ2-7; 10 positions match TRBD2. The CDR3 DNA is TGTGCTAGCAGCGGGTCGACTAGCGGGGAGCAGTACTTC. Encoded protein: CASSGSTSGEQYF.